A selection of T cell receptor beta chains follows, all from one sample in a study of human T cells and chemical hapten exposure. Using its own MiXCR run on the RACE reads, TCRdb lists one record per CDR3 protein. The table shows approximately 100,000 distinct CDR3 sequences, with 9.2% occurring only once. Material: whole blood, obtained in connection with sensitization to the hapten diphenylcyclopropenone (DPC). Receptors were obtained from a woman aged 40-49 years with alopecia areata. Some clones in this sample may be carry-over from other donors' samples. CDR3s leave out the opening cysteine and the closing phenylalanine or tryptophan. A D gene is named only where the DNA matches it firmly. Clone sizes are given selectively: once, few, many, or a class where the clone is expanded.

V gene,clone size,D gene,CDR3 protein
TRBV20-1,many,-,SASSPADTQY
TRBV29-1,many,-,SVRLGANVLT
TRBV11-2,many,-,ASSSGRQETQY
TRBV9,once,-,ASSVGMRSYNEQF
TRBV9,few,-,ASSPPGTPLYNEQF
TRBV6-2/TRBV6-3,many,-,ASSYFGPRTGELF
TRBV18,-,-,ASSPAKGAANEKLF
TRBV7-6,-,TRBD1,ASSKGQATHTDTQY
TRBV6-2/TRBV6-3,-,TRBD2,ASSYRGLAGGGEQF
TRBV20-1,many,-,SARVEGGTDTQY
TRBV10-3,-,-,AISEVGTYEQY
TRBV28,few,-,ASSLGKGPNSYEQY
TRBV12-3/TRBV12-4,-,-,ASSLRQSDTQY
TRBV5-1,-,-,ASSFYDEQF
TRBV7-2,few,-,ASSKQEAEQF
TRBV11-2,many,-,ASSQGPSGNTIY
TRBV12-3/TRBV12-4,-,TRBD2,ASSPQTSGGGQETQY
TRBV7-9,many,-,ASSLAGPGANVLT
TRBV4-2,-,TRBD2,ASSQDYSTSAVAATDTQY
TRBV24-1,many,TRBD1,ATSDLRTGLF
TRBV7-9,many,-,ASSLVLTAEAF
TRBV3-1,many,-,ASSQGETRNTEAF
TRBV7-2,-,-,ASSEKTTPSRDEQY
TRBV10-3,few,-,AISDPRGATAETQY
TRBV25-1,-,-,ASSDDGATNEKLF
TRBV18,few,-,ASSPSAPGYGYT
TRBV29-1,-,-,RWTTPRATEAF
TRBV20-1,-,-,SASRGLASYNEQF
TRBV6-2/TRBV6-3,many,TRBD2,ASSYSNPGSGGPSYNEQF
TRBV4-3,many,-,ASSQSPPGQGNYGYT
TRBV11-2,many,-,ASSLEFRGLRTDTQY
TRBV29-1,-,TRBD2,SVLPGLAAEQF
TRBV12-5,-,TRBD2,ASGLVPRSSSGGRLRSEQY
TRBV12-3/TRBV12-4,many,-,ASSLWGPHSYNEQF
TRBV11-2,many,-,ASSLSPGTAF
TRBV2,-,-,ASSNQQGQETQY
TRBV5-1,many,TRBD1,ASSLEPGTVAYEQY
TRBV7-9,many,-,ASSLISRTDEKLF
TRBV30,many,TRBD2,AWRILAGREQF
TRBV7-9,few,-,ASRYLQGNEQF
TRBV20-1,few,-,IYAYTLGEGNYGYT
TRBV12-3/TRBV12-4,few,TRBD2,ASSLTSGGAVRELF
TRBV7-9,-,-,ASSLGTLGEQF
TRBV12-3/TRBV12-4,many,-,ASSFSGVGNEQY
TRBV28,-,-,ASSQWDRAYEQY